A single sample is the source of the 8 T cell receptor beta chains below, sequenced in a study of blood T cell repertoires in COVID-19. TCRdb's table, derived via immunoSEQ multiplex PCR, lists solely in-frame clones and lacks some. This table holds some 110,000 clones, roughly 80% found once. Sequencing was performed on peripheral blood. These receptors were taken from a man older than 75 with COVID-19, enrolled during active disease.

V is TRBV6-5 and J is TRBJ2-2; TRBD1 might be the D (5 bases). The germline V gene has CDR1 MNHEY and CDR2 SVGAGI. V was pared by 8 bases and J by 5 bases, with 15 bases between. The CDR3 loop spans 14 amino acids. CDR3 residues: CASVFAQGTGELFF. The CDR3 DNA sequence: TGTGCCAGCGTTTTTGCGCAGGGTACCGGGGAGCTGTTTTTT.

The V and J genes are TRBV5-6 and TRBJ2-7, with 9 positions matching TRBD1. V dropped 5 bases and J dropped 4; count of bases not matched to a gene: 16. CDR1 is SGHDT and CDR2 is YYEEEE in the germline V gene. CDR3 length equals 17 residues. The CDR3 nucleotides are TGTGCCAGCAGTACCGGGACAGGGACCCTCCGTGTTTACGAGCAGTACTTC. Translation: CASSTGTGTLRVYEQYF. The variable domain in full, completed from reference TRBV5-6 and TRBJ2-7, reads DAGVTQSPTHLIKTRGQQVTLRCSPKSGHDTVSWYQQALGQGPQFIFQYYEEEERQRGNFPDRFSGHQFPNYSSELNVNALLLGDSALYLCASSTGTGTLRVYEQYFGPGTRLTVT.

This chain connects TRBV6-6 to TRBJ2-7, with a weak D call TRBD1 (6 bases). Germline V gene data show CDR1 as MNHNY and CDR2 as SVGAGI (reference sequence). The CDR3 contains 15 residues. The V gene lost 2 bases and the J gene lost 4 bases, with 15 bases spanning the gap. The CDR3 region is CASSYGGNEGYEQYF. The CDR3 DNA is TGTGCCAGCAGTTACGGGGGCAACGAGGGATACGAGCAGTACTTC.

In its sample, this clone was seen many times. The V call is TRBV5-1, the J call TRBJ2-7, with D possibly TRBD1 on 6 matching bases. The V gene's germline CDR1 is SGHRS and CDR2 YFSETQ. This CDR3 spans 13 amino acids. Trimming took 2 bases from V and 5 from J, leaving 11 bases between them. CDR3 nucleotides: TGCGCCAGCAGCTTCACTACAGGGAACGAGCAGTACTTC. Residues: CASSFTTGNEQYF.

This clone has more than one count but fewer than ten. The chain joins TRBV5-1 to TRBJ1-5; 7 bases are shared with TRBD1. The CDR3 contains 14 residues. J was trimmed by 6 bases and V by 4 bases; bases with no gene match: 7. Germline CDR1 and CDR2: SGHRS and YFSETQ. The CDR3 region is CASSQGQEGQPQHF. The CDR3 nucleotides read TGCGCCAGCAGCCAAGGACAGGAAGGTCAGCCCCAGCATTTT.

As DNA, the CDR3 is TGTGCCAGCAGCGAAAGGGGGCGGAGCGATGGCTACACCTTC. Its translation is CASSERGRSDGYTF. The V and J genes are TRBV3-1 (or the pseudogene TRBV3-2) and TRBJ1-2; 7 positions match TRBD1. The J segment lost 6 bases and the V segment lost 5 bases, leaving 9 bases of the junction unmatched. Germline V gene sequence: CDR1 LGHDT, CDR2 YNNKEL (reference sequence). This CDR3 region has 14 residues.

V gene TRBV9 combines with J gene TRBJ2-3; TRBD1 matches 8 bases. The CDR3 is 16 amino acids. Germline-derived CDR1 and CDR2 are SGDLS and YYNGEE. V dropped 3 bases and J dropped 4; count of bases not matched to a gene: 10. Here the CDR3 DNA reads TGTGCCAGCAGCGAGAGGGACAGGCTCCCCTCAGATACGCAGTATTTT. Translated, it gives CASSERDRLPSDTQYF.

The V and J genes are TRBV2 and TRBJ2-5; TRBD1 aligns across 12 bases. With 5 bases clipped from V and 5 bases from J, the junction kept 6 bases outside the gene matches. CDR3 length: 15 amino acids. Germline V gene lookup returns CDR1 SNHLY and CDR2 FYNNEI. CDR3 coding DNA: TGTGCCAGCAGTTCCGGGACAGGGGGCTTCGAGACCCAGTACTTC. This sequence encodes CASSSGTGGFETQYF. Looking up the rest from reference TRBV2 and TRBJ2-5 gives the full variable domain: EPEVTQTPSHQVTQMGQEVILRCVPISNHLYFYWYRQILGQKVEFLVSFYNNEISEKSEIFDDQFSVERPDGSNFTLKIRSTKLEDSAMYFCASSSGTGGFETQYFGPGTRLLVL.